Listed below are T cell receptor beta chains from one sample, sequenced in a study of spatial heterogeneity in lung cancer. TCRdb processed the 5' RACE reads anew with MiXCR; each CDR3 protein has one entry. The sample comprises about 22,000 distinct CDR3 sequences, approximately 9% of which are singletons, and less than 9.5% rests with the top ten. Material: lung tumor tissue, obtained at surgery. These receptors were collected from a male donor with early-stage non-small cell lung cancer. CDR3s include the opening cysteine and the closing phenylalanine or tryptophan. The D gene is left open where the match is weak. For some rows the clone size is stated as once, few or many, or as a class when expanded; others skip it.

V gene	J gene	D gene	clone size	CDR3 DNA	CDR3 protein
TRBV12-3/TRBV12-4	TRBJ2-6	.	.	TGTGCCAGCAGTTACAGGTCTGGGGCCAACGTCCTGACTTTC	CASSYRSGANVLTF
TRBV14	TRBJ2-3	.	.	TGTGCCAGCAGCCAAGATGTGGCTACGCAGTATTTT	CASSQDVATQYF
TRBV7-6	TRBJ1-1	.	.	TGTGCCAGCAGCTTAGCCAGGGCCGGGATGGGTGAAGCTTTCTTT	CASSLARAGMGEAFF
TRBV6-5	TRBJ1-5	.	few	TGTGCCAGCAGCCCACGCAGGGTTGGGCAGCCCCAGCATTTT	CASSPRRVGQPQHF
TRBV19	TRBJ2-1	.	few	TGTGCCAGTAGAACTAGCCCTTTCTCCTACAATGAGCAGTTCTTC	CASRTSPFSYNEQFF
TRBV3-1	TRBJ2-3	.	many	TGTGCCAGCAGCCAAGCGGGACCAAGCACAGATACGCAGTATTTT	CASSQAGPSTDTQYF
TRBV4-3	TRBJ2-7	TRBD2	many	TGCGCCAGCAGCCAAGGGACTAGCTCCCACGAGCAGTACTTC	CASSQGTSSHEQYF
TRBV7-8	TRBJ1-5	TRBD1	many	TGTGCCAGCAGCTTAGGCGGACAGGGGAGGCGCAATCAGCCCCAGCATTTT	CASSLGGQGRRNQPQHF
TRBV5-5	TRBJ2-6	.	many	TGTGCCAGCAGCTTGGGAGGGGGCTCTGGGGCCAACGTCCTGACTTTC	CASSLGGGSGANVLTF
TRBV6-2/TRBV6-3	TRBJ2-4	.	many	TGTGCCAGCAGTTATAATCTAGCCAAAAACATTCAGTACTTC	CASSYNLAKNIQYF